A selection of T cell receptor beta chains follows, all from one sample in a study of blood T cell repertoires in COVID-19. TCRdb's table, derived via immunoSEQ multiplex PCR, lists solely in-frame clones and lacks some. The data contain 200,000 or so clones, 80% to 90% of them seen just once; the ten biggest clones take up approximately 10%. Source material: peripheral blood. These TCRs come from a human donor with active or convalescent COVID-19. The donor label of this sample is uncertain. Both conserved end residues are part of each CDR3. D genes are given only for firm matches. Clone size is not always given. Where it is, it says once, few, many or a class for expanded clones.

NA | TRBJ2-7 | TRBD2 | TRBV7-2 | CASSSYVWTSLGEQYF | TGTGCCAGCAGCTCCTATGTTTGGACTAGTCTGGGCGAGCAGTACTTC
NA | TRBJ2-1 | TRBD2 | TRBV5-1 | CASSPPGLAAEQFF | TGCGCCAGCAGCCCCCCCGGACTAGCCGCTGAGCAGTTCTTC
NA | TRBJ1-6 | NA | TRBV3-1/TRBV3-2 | CASSQTDSNSPLHF | TGTGCCAGCAGCCAAACGGACAGTAATTCACCCCTCCACTTT
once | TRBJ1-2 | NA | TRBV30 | CAWRPYGGDGYTF | TGTGCCTGGAGACCCTACGGGGGGGATGGCTACACCTTC
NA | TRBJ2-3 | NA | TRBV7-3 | CASSETTGAGTDTQYF | TGTGCCAGCAGCGAAACAACAGGAGCTGGCACAGATACGCAGTATTTT
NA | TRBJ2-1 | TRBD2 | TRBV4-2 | CASSLNSGRAGDEQFF | TGTGCCAGCAGCTTAAATAGCGGGAGGGCCGGGGATGAGCAGTTCTTC
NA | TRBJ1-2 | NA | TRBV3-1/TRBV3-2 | CASSHLSGTYGYTF | TGTGCCAGCAGCCATTTGTCAGGAACCTATGGCTACACCTTC
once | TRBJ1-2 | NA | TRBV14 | CASSQKIDYGYTF | TGTGCCAGCAGCCAAAAAATAGACTATGGCTACACCTTC
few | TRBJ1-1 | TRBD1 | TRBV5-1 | CASSLGQGAESEAFF | TGCGCCAGCAGCTTGGGACAGGGGGCGGAAAGTGAAGCTTTCTTT
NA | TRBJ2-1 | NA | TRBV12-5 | CASGSRNTYYNEQFF | TGTGCTAGTGGTTCCCGTAATACCTACTACAATGAGCAGTTCTTC
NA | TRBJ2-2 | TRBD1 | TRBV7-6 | CASSFRGPSTGELFF | TGTGCCAGCAGCTTTAGGGGGCCAAGCACCGGGGAGCTGTTTTTT
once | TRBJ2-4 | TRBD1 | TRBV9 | CASSLTGTKNIQYF | TGTGCCAGCAGCCTGACAGGGACCAAAAACATTCAGTACTTC
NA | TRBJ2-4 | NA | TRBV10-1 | CASSPGLSDIQYF | TGCGCCAGCAGCCCCGGACTATCGGACATTCAGTACTTC
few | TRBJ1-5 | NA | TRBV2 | CASAERGNREQPQHF | TGTGCCAGCGCAGAACGAGGGAATCGGGAACAGCCCCAGCATTTT
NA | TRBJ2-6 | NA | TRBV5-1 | CASSLGQTSGANVLTF | TGCGCCAGCAGTCTGGGACAAACCTCTGGGGCCAACGTCCTGACTTTC
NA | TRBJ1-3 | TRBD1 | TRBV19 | CARGGQGRGNTIYF | TGTGCCAGAGGTGGACAGGGGAGGGGAAACACCATATATTTT
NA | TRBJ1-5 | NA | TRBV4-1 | CASSQSPHPLNSNQPQHF | TGCGCCAGCAGCCAGAGTCCCCACCCTCTAAATAGCAATCAGCCCCAGCATTTT
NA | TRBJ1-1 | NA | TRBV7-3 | CASSLSGKATEAFF | TGTGCCAGCAGCTTATCAGGAAAGGCCACTGAAGCTTTCTTT
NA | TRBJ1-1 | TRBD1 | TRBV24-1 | CATSDTRTGPTEAFF | TGTGCCACCAGTGATACCCGGACAGGGCCCACTGAAGCTTTCTTT
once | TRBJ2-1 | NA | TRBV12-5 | CASGLWGPGKDEQFF | TGTGCTAGTGGTTTGTGGGGGCCCGGTAAGGATGAGCAGTTCTTC
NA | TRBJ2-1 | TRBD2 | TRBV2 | CASTASGTYNEQFF | TGTGCCAGCACGGCTAGCGGGACTTACAATGAGCAGTTCTTC
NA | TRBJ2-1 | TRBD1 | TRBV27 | CASRPNRGYSYNEQFF | TGTGCCAGCAGACCCAACAGGGGATACTCCTACAATGAGCAGTTCTTC
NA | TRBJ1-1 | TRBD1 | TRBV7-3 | CASSLVGGQGKWDTEAFF | TGTGCCAGCAGCTTAGTAGGGGGACAGGGGAAATGGGACACTGAAGCTTTCTTT
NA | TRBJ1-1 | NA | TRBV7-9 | CASSPGEGTEAFF | TGTGCCAGCAGCCCCGGTGAGGGCACTGAAGCTTTCTTT
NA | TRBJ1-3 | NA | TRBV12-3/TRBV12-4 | CASSRRVADF | TGTGCCAGCAGTCGGAGGGTTGCGGATTTT
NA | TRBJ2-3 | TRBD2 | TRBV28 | CASSLRGGLLAGYTDTQYF | TGTGCCAGCAGTTTAAGGGGAGGGTTACTAGCGGGATACACAGATACGCAGTATTTT
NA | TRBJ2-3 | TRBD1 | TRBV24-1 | CATSDALRDRVFSDTQYF | TGTGCCACCAGTGACGCTCTCCGGGACAGGGTCTTTTCAGATACGCAGTATTTT
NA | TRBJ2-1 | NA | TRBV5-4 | CASSSNRVSYNEQFF | TGTGCCAGCAGCTCTAACAGGGTCTCCTACAATGAGCAGTTCTTC
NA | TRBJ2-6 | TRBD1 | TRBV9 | CASRTGVDSGANVLTF | TGTGCCAGCAGGACAGGGGTCGACTCTGGGGCCAACGTCCTGACTTTC
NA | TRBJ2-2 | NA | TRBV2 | CASSATQGGTGELFF | TGTGCCAGCAGCGCTACACAGGGCGGAACCGGGGAGCTGTTTTTT
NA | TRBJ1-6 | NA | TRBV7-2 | CASSPDLIQGPGSPLHF | TGTGCCAGCAGCCCCGACCTTATACAGGGACCAGGTTCACCCCTCCACTTT
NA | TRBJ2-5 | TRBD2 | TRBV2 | CASSELASGGETQYF | TGTGCCAGCAGTGAGTTGGCTAGCGGGGGGGAGACCCAGTACTTC
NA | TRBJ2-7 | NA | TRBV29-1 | CSHGGGAFLGEQYF | TGCAGCCATGGAGGGGGCGCGTTTTTAGGGGAGCAGTACTTC
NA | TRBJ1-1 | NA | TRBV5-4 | CASSLQHTGNTEAFF | TGTGCCAGCAGCCTTCAACATACGGGGAACACTGAAGCTTTCTTT
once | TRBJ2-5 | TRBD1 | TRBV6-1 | CASSGWTGGGTEETQYF | TGTGCCAGCAGTGGGTGGACAGGGGGCGGAACCGAAGAGACCCAGTACTTC
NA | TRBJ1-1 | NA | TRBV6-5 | CASSYLPPANTEAFF | TGTGCCAGCAGTTACCTACCCCCCGCGAACACTGAAGCTTTCTTT
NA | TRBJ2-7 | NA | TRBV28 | CASRHSGGIRVYEQYF | TGTGCCAGCAGGCACTCCGGGGGAATAAGGGTCTACGAGCAGTACTTC
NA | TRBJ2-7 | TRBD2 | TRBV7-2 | CASSTGLADYEQYF | TGTGCCAGCAGTACCGGACTAGCGGACTACGAGCAGTACTTC
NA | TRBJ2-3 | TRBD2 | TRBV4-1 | CASSQDPAGRADTQYF | TGCGCCAGCAGCCAAGATCCAGCGGGGAGAGCAGATACGCAGTATTTT
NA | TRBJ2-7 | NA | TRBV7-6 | CASSMRGEQYF | TGTGCCAGCAGCATGCGTGGCGAGCAGTACTTC
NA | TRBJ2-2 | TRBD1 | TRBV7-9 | CASSATGHLNTGELFF | TGTGCCAGCAGCGCGACAGGGCATCTGAACACCGGGGAGCTGTTTTTT
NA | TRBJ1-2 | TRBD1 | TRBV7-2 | CASSISTGSNYGYTF | TGTGCCAGCAGCATATCGACAGGGAGTAACTATGGCTACACCTTC